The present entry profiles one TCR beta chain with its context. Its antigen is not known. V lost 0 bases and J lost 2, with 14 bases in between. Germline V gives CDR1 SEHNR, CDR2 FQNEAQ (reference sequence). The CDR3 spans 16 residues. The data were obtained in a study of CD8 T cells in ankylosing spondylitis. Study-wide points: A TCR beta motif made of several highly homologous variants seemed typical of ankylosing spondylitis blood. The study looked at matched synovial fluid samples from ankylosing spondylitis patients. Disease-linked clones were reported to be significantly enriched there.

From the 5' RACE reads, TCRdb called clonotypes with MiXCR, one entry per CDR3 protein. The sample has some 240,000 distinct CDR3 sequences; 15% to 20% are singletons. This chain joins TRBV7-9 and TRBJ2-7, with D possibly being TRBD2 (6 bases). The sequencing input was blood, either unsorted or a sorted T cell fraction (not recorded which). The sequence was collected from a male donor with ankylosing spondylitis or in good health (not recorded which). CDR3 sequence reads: CASSLAVAGRPYEQYF. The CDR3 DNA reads TGTGCCAGCAGCTTAGCGGTGGCCGGGAGACCCTACGAGCAGTACTTC.